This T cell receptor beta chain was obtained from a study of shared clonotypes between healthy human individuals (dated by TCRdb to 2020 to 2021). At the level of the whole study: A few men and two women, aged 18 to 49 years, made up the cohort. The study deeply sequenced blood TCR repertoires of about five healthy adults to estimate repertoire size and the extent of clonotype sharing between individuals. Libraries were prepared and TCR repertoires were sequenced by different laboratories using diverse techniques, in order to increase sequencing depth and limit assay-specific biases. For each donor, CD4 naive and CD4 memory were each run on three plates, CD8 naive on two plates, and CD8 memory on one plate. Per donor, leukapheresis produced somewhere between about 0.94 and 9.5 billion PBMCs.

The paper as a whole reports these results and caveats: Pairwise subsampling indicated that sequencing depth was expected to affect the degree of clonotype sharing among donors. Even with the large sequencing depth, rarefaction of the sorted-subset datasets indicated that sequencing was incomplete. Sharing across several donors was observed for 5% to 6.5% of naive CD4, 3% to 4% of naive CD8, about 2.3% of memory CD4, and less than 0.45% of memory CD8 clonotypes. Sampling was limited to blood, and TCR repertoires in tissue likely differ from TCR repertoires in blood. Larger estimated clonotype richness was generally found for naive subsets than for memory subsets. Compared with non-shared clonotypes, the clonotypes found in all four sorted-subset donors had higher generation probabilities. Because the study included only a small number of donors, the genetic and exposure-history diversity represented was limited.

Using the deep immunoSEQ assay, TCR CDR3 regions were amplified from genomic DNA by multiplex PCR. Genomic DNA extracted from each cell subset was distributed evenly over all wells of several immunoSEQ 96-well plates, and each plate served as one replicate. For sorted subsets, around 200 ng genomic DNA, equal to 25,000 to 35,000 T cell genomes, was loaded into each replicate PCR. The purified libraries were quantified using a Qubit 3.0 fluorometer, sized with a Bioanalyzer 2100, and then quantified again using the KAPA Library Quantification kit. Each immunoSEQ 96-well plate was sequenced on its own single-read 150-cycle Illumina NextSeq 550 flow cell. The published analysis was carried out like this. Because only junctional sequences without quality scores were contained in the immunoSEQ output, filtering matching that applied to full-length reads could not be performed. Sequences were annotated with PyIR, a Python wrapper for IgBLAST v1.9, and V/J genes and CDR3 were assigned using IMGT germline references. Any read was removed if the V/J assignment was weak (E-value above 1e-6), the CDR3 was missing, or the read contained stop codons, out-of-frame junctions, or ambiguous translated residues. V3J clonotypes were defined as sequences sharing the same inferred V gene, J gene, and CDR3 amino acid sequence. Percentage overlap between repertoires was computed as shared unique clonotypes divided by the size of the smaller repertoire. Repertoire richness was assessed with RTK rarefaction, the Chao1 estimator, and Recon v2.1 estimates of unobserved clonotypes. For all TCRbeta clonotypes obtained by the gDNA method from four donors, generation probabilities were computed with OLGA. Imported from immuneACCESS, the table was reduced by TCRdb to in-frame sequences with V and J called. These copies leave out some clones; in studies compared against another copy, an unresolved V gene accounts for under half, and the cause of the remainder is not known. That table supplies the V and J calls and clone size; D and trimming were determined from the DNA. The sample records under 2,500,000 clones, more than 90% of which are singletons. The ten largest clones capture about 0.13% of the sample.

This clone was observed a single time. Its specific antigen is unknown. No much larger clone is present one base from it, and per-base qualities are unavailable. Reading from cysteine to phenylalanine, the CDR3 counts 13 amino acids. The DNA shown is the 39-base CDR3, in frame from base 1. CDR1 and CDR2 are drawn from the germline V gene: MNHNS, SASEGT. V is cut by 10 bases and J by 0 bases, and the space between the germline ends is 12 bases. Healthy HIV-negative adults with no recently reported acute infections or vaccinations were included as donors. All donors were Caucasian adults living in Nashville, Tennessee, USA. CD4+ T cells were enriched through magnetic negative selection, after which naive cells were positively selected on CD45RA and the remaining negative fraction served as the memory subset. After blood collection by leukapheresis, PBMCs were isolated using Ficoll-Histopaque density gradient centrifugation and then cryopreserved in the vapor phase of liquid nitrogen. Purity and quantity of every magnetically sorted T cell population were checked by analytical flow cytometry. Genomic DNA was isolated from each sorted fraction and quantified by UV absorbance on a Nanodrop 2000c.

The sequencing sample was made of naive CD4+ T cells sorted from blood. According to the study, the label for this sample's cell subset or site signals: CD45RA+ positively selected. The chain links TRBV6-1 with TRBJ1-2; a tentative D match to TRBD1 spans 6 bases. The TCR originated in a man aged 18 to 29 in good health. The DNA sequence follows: TGTGCCACCTCGGACAGTTCTAACTATGGCTACACCTTC. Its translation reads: CATSDSSNYGYTF.